This TCR beta chain was retrieved from a study of CD8 T cells in ankylosing spondylitis. Generation of TCR beta libraries employed quantitative 5'-RACE incorporating molecular barcodes. From the 5' RACE reads, TCRdb called clonotypes with MiXCR, one entry per CDR3 protein. The sample carries more than 30,000 distinct CDR3 sequences, roughly 13% recorded once. Points from the study as a whole: One TCR beta motif, made up of under ten highly homologous variants, appeared characteristic of ankylosing spondylitis blood.

Germline-derived CDR1 and CDR2 are SGDLS and YYNGEE. The V end lost 4 bases, the J end lost 3 bases, and 11 bases lay between the germline ends. This CDR3 comprises 13 residues. This clonotype was observed a few times. Its antigen is undetermined. The V gene is TRBV9, the J gene TRBJ2-7; a possible D gene is TRBD1 (5 bases). Sequenced sample: synovial fluid, either unsorted or a sorted T cell fraction (not recorded which). This TCR was sampled from a male donor with ankylosing spondylitis. The CDR3 nucleotides are TGTGCCAGCAGCTCTCCAGACAGCTACGAGCAGTACTTC. Its protein product is CASSSPDSYEQYF.